These T cell receptor beta chains were read from a single sample in a study of PD-1 blockade in classical Hodgkin lymphoma. Data came from immunoSEQ multiplex PCR; TCRdb stores just in-frame clones and leaves some out. The data contain 75,000 to 100,000 clones, 85% to 95% of them singletons. This material consisted of peripheral blood mononuclear cells (PBMCs), taken before the fourth cycle of nivolumab. The source is a human donor with classical Hodgkin lymphoma. Each CDR3 is given without its conserved first and last residue.

v_gene,len,j_gene,CDR3aa
TRBV29-1,12,TRBJ2-3,SVEDPDSTDTQY
TRBV9,15,TRBJ2-2,ASSVALRTGSTGELF
TRBV19,15,TRBJ2-1,ASSREPSGRADNEQF
TRBV20-1,9,TRBJ2-3,SARAIDTQY
TRBV7-9,12,TRBJ1-4,ASSGDGGHEKLF
TRBV28,13,TRBJ2-7,ASSLLGSGEVEQY
TRBV6-6,14,TRBJ2-3,ASSSVRSGGTDTQY
TRBV6-5,14,TRBJ2-7,ASSSTTGQGSHEQY
TRBV27,18,TRBJ2-3,ASSLTGRGASGRVADTQY
TRBV4-1,14,TRBJ1-5,ASSQEGQGALQPQH
TRBV7-6,13,TRBJ2-3,ASSFLAGAEDTQY
TRBV19,11,TRBJ2-7,ASSSGPTYEQY
TRBV5-1,15,TRBJ2-3,ASSLWGSGNRADTQY
TRBV29-1,15,TRBJ2-2,SVLTPRDGGDTGELF
TRBV19,12,TRBJ2-7,ASSMFAGRPEQY
TRBV28,14,TRBJ2-1,ASSTSRSWWSDEQF
TRBV9,14,TRBJ2-3,ASSAGSGRYTDTQY
TRBV4-1,11,TRBJ2-7,ASAWAEGAEQY
TRBV5-1,11,TRBJ2-7,ASSPGQGGEQY
TRBV5-4,12,TRBJ1-4,ASSPGTGYEKLF